These T cell receptor beta chains were read from a single sample in a study of blood T cells in healthy people across ages. One entry per CDR3 protein results from TCRdb running MiXCR on the 5' RACE reads. This repertoire shows about 1,400,000 distinct CDR3 sequences, roughly 40% found once; its top ten account for roughly 8.2%. Material for sequencing was blood. The receptor source for this set is a woman aged 18-30 years in good health. Each CDR3 is given with its conserved first and last residue. D genes are given only for firm matches. The size field is filled for only some rows; it gives once, few, many or a size class.

V gene: TRBV6-5
J gene: TRBJ1-2
D gene: NA
clone size: once
CDR3 protein: CASSYGGRQRLYGYTF
CDR3 DNA: TGTGCCAGCAGTTACGGTGGCCGACAGCGTCTCTATGGCTACACCTTC

V gene: TRBV10-3
J gene: TRBJ1-2
D gene: TRBD1
clone size: NA
CDR3 protein: CAISEAGQDGHGYTF
CDR3 DNA: TGTGCCATCAGTGAGGCGGGACAGGATGGGCATGGCTACACCTTC

V gene: TRBV6-1
J gene: TRBJ2-5
D gene: NA
clone size: few
CDR3 protein: CASSEILAPQETQYF
CDR3 DNA: TGTGCCAGCAGTGAAATTCTAGCGCCCCAAGAGACCCAGTACTTC

V gene: TRBV30
J gene: TRBJ2-7
D gene: NA
clone size: NA
CDR3 protein: CAWRVNSYEQYF
CDR3 DNA: TGTGCCTGGAGGGTGAATAGTTACGAGCAGTACTTC

V gene: TRBV25-1
J gene: TRBJ2-7
D gene: NA
clone size: NA
CDR3 protein: CASSPRRGGSYNEQYF
CDR3 DNA: TGTGCCAGCAGTCCCCGGAGGGGAGGATCCTACAATGAGCAGTACTTC

V gene: TRBV29-1
J gene: TRBJ2-5
D gene: TRBD2
clone size: NA
CDR3 protein: CSVPRGSGTGNSETQYF
CDR3 DNA: TGCAGCGTGCCCCGAGGTAGCGGGACTGGGAATAGCGAGACCCAGTACTTC

V gene: TRBV2
J gene: TRBJ2-1
D gene: NA
clone size: NA
CDR3 protein: CTSVGDRAPNEQFF
CDR3 DNA: TGTACCAGCGTGGGAGACCGGGCCCCCAATGAGCAGTTCTTC

V gene: TRBV5-1
J gene: TRBJ2-7
D gene: TRBD1
clone size: NA
CDR3 protein: CASSLAEGTGTYEQYF
CDR3 DNA: TGCGCCAGCAGCTTGGCCGAAGGGACAGGGACCTACGAGCAGTACTTC

V gene: TRBV5-8
J gene: TRBJ2-7
D gene: NA
clone size: NA
CDR3 protein: CASSHPSEIYEQYF
CDR3 DNA: TGTGCCAGCAGCCACCCTAGTGAGATCTACGAGCAGTACTTC

V gene: TRBV20-1
J gene: TRBJ1-1
D gene: TRBD1
clone size: many
CDR3 protein: CSARGSPGQGWGTEAFF
CDR3 DNA: TGCAGTGCTAGGGGTTCCCCGGGACAGGGATGGGGCACTGAAGCTTTCTTT

V gene: TRBV18
J gene: TRBJ2-3
D gene: NA
clone size: NA
CDR3 protein: CASSIGGTTDTQYF
CDR3 DNA: TGTGCCAGCTCAATAGGAGGAACAACAGATACGCAGTATTTT

V gene: TRBV12-3/TRBV12-4
J gene: TRBJ2-7
D gene: NA
clone size: NA
CDR3 protein: CASRPGPAYEQYF
CDR3 DNA: TGTGCCAGCAGACCGGGACCTGCCTACGAGCAGTACTTC

V gene: TRBV7-2
J gene: TRBJ2-7
D gene: TRBD2
clone size: NA
CDR3 protein: CASSLDPLAGGYEQYF
CDR3 DNA: TGTGCCAGCAGCCTCGACCCACTAGCGGGGGGATACGAGCAGTACTTC

V gene: TRBV6-5
J gene: TRBJ1-6
D gene: NA
clone size: NA
CDR3 protein: CASSYSFDDSYNSPLHF
CDR3 DNA: TGTGCCAGCAGTTACTCTTTCGACGACTCATATAATTCACCCCTCCACTTT

V gene: TRBV2
J gene: TRBJ2-5
D gene: NA
clone size: NA
CDR3 protein: CASTSNGVVRETQYF
CDR3 DNA: TGTGCCAGCACCTCTAACGGGGTAGTTAGAGAGACCCAGTACTTC

V gene: TRBV5-5
J gene: TRBJ2-2
D gene: NA
clone size: NA
CDR3 protein: CASSFQLNTGELFF
CDR3 DNA: TGTGCCAGCAGCTTTCAGCTTAACACCGGGGAGCTGTTTTTT

V gene: TRBV30
J gene: TRBJ2-7
D gene: NA
clone size: NA
CDR3 protein: CALTPGLGEQYF
CDR3 DNA: TGTGCCTTGACCCCCGGGCTTGGCGAGCAGTACTTC

V gene: TRBV28
J gene: TRBJ2-4
D gene: NA
clone size: few
CDR3 protein: CASSLAGVGRYF
CDR3 DNA: TGTGCCAGCAGTTTAGCAGGGGTGGGTAGGTACTTC

V gene: TRBV3-1
J gene: TRBJ2-5
D gene: NA
clone size: NA
CDR3 protein: CASSQRGAETQYF
CDR3 DNA: TGTGCCAGCAGCCAAAGGGGGGCGGAGACCCAGTACTTC

V gene: TRBV7-2
J gene: TRBJ2-3
D gene: TRBD2
clone size: few
CDR3 protein: CASSPRSSGHTDTQYF
CDR3 DNA: TGTGCCAGCAGCCCTCGTTCTAGCGGGCACACAGATACGCAGTATTTT

V gene: TRBV4-1
J gene: TRBJ1-2
D gene: NA
clone size: NA
CDR3 protein: CASSQEGMGTHRSSVYGYTF
CDR3 DNA: TGCGCCAGCAGCCAAGAAGGTATGGGGACCCATCGGTCTTCCGTCTATGGCTACACCTTC

V gene: TRBV20-1
J gene: TRBJ2-1
D gene: TRBD2
clone size: few
CDR3 protein: CSAPPPWGGGQFF
CDR3 DNA: TGCAGTGCTCCCCCTCCGTGGGGGGGAGGGCAGTTCTTC

V gene: TRBV6-1
J gene: TRBJ2-3
D gene: NA
clone size: NA
CDR3 protein: CASPRGPTSTDTQYF
CDR3 DNA: TGTGCCAGCCCTAGGGGACCGACTAGCACAGATACGCAGTATTTT

V gene: TRBV19
J gene: TRBJ2-7
D gene: TRBD1
clone size: NA
CDR3 protein: CASSAGTGLNEQYF
CDR3 DNA: TGTGCCAGTAGTGCCGGGACAGGGTTGAACGAGCAGTACTTC

V gene: TRBV3-1
J gene: TRBJ2-1
D gene: TRBD2
clone size: NA
CDR3 protein: CASSPTGLAGYNVQFF
CDR3 DNA: TGTGCCAGCAGCCCGACGGGACTAGCGGGTTACAATGTGCAGTTCTTC

V gene: TRBV10-3
J gene: TRBJ1-2
D gene: NA
clone size: few
CDR3 protein: CAIRGPGEGGYTF
CDR3 DNA: TGTGCCATCAGGGGCCCGGGCGAGGGGGGCTACACCTTC

V gene: TRBV6-1
J gene: TRBJ2-3
D gene: NA
clone size: few
CDR3 protein: CASSEVGGSSSTDTQYF
CDR3 DNA: TGTGCCAGCAGTGAAGTGGGGGGCTCCTCTAGCACAGATACGCAGTATTTT

V gene: TRBV28
J gene: TRBJ2-3
D gene: TRBD2
clone size: NA
CDR3 protein: CASSPGGFGGYSGGVGTQYF
CDR3 DNA: TGTGCCAGCAGCCCAGGTGGATTCGGCGGGTATAGCGGGGGGGTGGGTACGCAGTATTTT

V gene: TRBV20-1
J gene: TRBJ1-4
D gene: NA
clone size: NA
CDR3 protein: CSASQGGANEKLFF
CDR3 DNA: TGCAGTGCTAGCCAGGGTGGAGCTAATGAAAAACTGTTTTTT

V gene: TRBV10-3
J gene: TRBJ1-3
D gene: NA
clone size: NA
CDR3 protein: CAISESSGPRLGNTIYF
CDR3 DNA: TGTGCCATCAGTGAGTCGTCAGGCCCTCGGCTCGGAAACACCATATATTTT

V gene: TRBV12-5
J gene: TRBJ2-4
D gene: TRBD1
clone size: NA
CDR3 protein: CASGSDRGDRLAKNIQYF
CDR3 DNA: TGTGCTAGTGGCTCGGACAGGGGGGATAGGTTGGCCAAAAACATTCAGTACTTC

V gene: TRBV9
J gene: TRBJ1-6
D gene: NA
clone size: NA
CDR3 protein: CASSVGTSGSPLHF
CDR3 DNA: TGTGCCAGCAGCGTGGGGACCTCCGGATCACCCCTCCACTTT

V gene: TRBV20-1
J gene: TRBJ2-3
D gene: NA
clone size: NA
CDR3 protein: CSAPSRESTQYF
CDR3 DNA: TGCAGTGCTCCATCGAGGGAAAGCACGCAGTATTTT

V gene: TRBV13
J gene: TRBJ2-3
D gene: NA
clone size: NA
CDR3 protein: CASSSTRRGTDTQYF
CDR3 DNA: TGTGCCAGCAGCTCTACACGGCGGGGCACAGATACGCAGTATTTT

V gene: TRBV5-6
J gene: TRBJ1-3
D gene: NA
clone size: NA
CDR3 protein: CASSWGDHAFGNTIYF
CDR3 DNA: TGTGCCAGCAGCTGGGGGGACCACGCCTTTGGAAACACCATATATTTT

V gene: TRBV27
J gene: TRBJ2-1
D gene: NA
clone size: NA
CDR3 protein: CASSLFVGSYNEQFF
CDR3 DNA: TGTGCCAGCAGTTTATTCGTCGGCTCCTACAATGAGCAGTTCTTC

V gene: TRBV12-3/TRBV12-4
J gene: TRBJ2-2
D gene: NA
clone size: many
CDR3 protein: CASSYLGTGELFF
CDR3 DNA: TGTGCCAGCAGTTACTTAGGAACCGGGGAGCTGTTTTTT

V gene: TRBV6-5
J gene: TRBJ2-1
D gene: NA
clone size: NA
CDR3 protein: CASSYGRDVPYEQFF
CDR3 DNA: TGTGCCAGCAGTTACGGGCGGGATGTCCCCTACGAGCAGTTCTTC

V gene: TRBV4-2
J gene: TRBJ2-1
D gene: TRBD2
clone size: many
CDR3 protein: CASSLTSGGIGNEQFF
CDR3 DNA: TGTGCCAGCAGCCTCACTAGCGGGGGGATCGGCAATGAGCAGTTCTTC

V gene: TRBV30
J gene: TRBJ2-6
D gene: TRBD1
clone size: NA
CDR3 protein: CAWSGTGVLGANVLTF
CDR3 DNA: TGTGCCTGGAGTGGGACAGGGGTTCTTGGGGCCAACGTCCTGACTTTC

V gene: TRBV27
J gene: TRBJ2-4
D gene: TRBD2
clone size: few
CDR3 protein: CASMSGGAWNIQYF
CDR3 DNA: TGTGCCAGCATGAGCGGGGGGGCCTGGAACATTCAGTACTTC

V gene: TRBV3-1
J gene: TRBJ2-7
D gene: NA
clone size: NA
CDR3 protein: CASSRKGEQYF
CDR3 DNA: TGTGCCAGCTCGCGGAAGGGGGAGCAGTACTTC

V gene: TRBV19
J gene: TRBJ2-7
D gene: NA
clone size: few
CDR3 protein: CASSTDSYNEQYF
CDR3 DNA: TGTGCCAGTAGTACGGACTCTTACAATGAGCAGTACTTC

V gene: TRBV20-1
J gene: TRBJ1-1
D gene: NA
clone size: NA
CDR3 protein: CSARVRAGNTEVFF
CDR3 DNA: TGCAGTGCTAGAGTGAGGGCGGGGAACACTGAAGTTTTCTTT

V gene: TRBV4-2
J gene: TRBJ2-1
D gene: NA
clone size: few
CDR3 protein: CASSPSTASSYNEQFF
CDR3 DNA: TGTGCCAGCAGCCCCAGTACCGCTAGCTCCTACAATGAGCAGTTCTTC

V gene: TRBV20-1
J gene: TRBJ2-7
D gene: TRBD2
clone size: NA
CDR3 protein: CSASSGTSGDYEQYF
CDR3 DNA: TGCAGTGCTAGTTCCGGGACTAGCGGGGACTACGAGCAGTACTTC

V gene: TRBV5-4
J gene: TRBJ2-3
D gene: NA
clone size: NA
CDR3 protein: CASRKVETDTQYF
CDR3 DNA: TGTGCCAGCAGGAAGGTGGAGACAGATACGCAGTATTTT

V gene: TRBV12-3/TRBV12-4
J gene: TRBJ2-2
D gene: NA
clone size: few
CDR3 protein: CASSLLGGELFF
CDR3 DNA: TGTGCCAGCAGTTTATTAGGCGGGGAGCTGTTTTTT

V gene: TRBV9
J gene: TRBJ1-4
D gene: NA
clone size: NA
CDR3 protein: CATATGPTNEKLFF
CDR3 DNA: TGTGCCACGGCGACGGGACCAACTAATGAAAAACTGTTTTTT

V gene: TRBV5-6
J gene: TRBJ2-1
D gene: TRBD1
clone size: NA
CDR3 protein: CASSASQGDRPYNEQFF
CDR3 DNA: TGTGCCAGCAGCGCCTCCCAGGGGGATCGGCCCTACAATGAGCAGTTCTTC

V gene: TRBV11-2
J gene: TRBJ2-5
D gene: NA
clone size: NA
CDR3 protein: CASSSFSENQETQYF
CDR3 DNA: TGTGCCAGCAGCTCTTTTAGCGAGAACCAAGAGACCCAGTACTTC